These T cell receptor beta chains were read from a single sample in a study of T cell repertoires in cytomegalovirus infection. TCRdb reanalysed the reads using MiXCR and keeps one entry per CDR3 protein. The sample lists approximately 250,000 distinct CDR3 sequences, over 8% occurring once. The sequenced material came from PBMCs. The origin of the receptors is a human donor in good health (CMV status not recorded). Some clones in this sample may be carry-over from other donors' samples. Both conserved end residues are part of each CDR3. Where a row states a size, it is once, few, many or the class of an expanded clone; other rows omit it.

v_call	j_call	clone_size	cdr3_aa
TRBV5-5	TRBJ1-1	many	CASSLRVRTSINTEAFF
TRBV19	TRBJ2-5	many	CASTDRGVETQYF
TRBV6-1	TRBJ1-2	few	CASSGTGGASNGYTF
TRBV7-2	TRBJ2-5	many	CASSLPHGGAGRTQYF
TRBV19	TRBJ2-7	NA	CASSAGLGGSYEQYF
TRBV7-2	TRBJ1-3	NA	CASSLEGGTVTTIYF
TRBV28	TRBJ1-3	many	CASVFSSSGNTIYF
TRBV7-8	TRBJ2-2	many	CASSLASEGTGELFF
TRBV7-2	TRBJ2-1	many	CASSFYNEQFF
TRBV28	TRBJ1-5	NA	CASTPRGKGNQPQHF
TRBV7-9	TRBJ2-5	many	CASSPGLVEETQYF
TRBV9	TRBJ1-2	NA	CASSVDAGGNYGYTF
TRBV20-1	TRBJ2-7	many	CSAKDGEGQGIYEQYF
TRBV30	TRBJ1-2	many	CAWSDRERGYTF
TRBV6-2/TRBV6-3	TRBJ2-7	NA	CASRTGGYEQYF
TRBV28	TRBJ1-4	few	CASSRGAATNEKLFF
TRBV6-2/TRBV6-3	TRBJ1-1	NA	CASSYSQGLTEAFF
TRBV7-2	TRBJ2-2	many	CASSPHSTGELFF
TRBV7-2	TRBJ2-2	NA	CASSLVQGTGELFF
TRBV10-3	TRBJ1-2	NA	CAISELTGQRDGYTF
TRBV4-3	TRBJ2-7	NA	CASSQDAAGGLAGFYEQYF
TRBV7-8	TRBJ1-4	few	CASSSILDRDGEKLFF
TRBV7-2	TRBJ1-1	many	CASSSVGGKNTEAFF
TRBV6-2/TRBV6-3	TRBJ2-3	many	CASSQTGTDLSTDTQYF
TRBV7-2	TRBJ2-2	many	CASSPSGGGLTGELFF
TRBV28	TRBJ2-2	NA	CASSLLGGVGTGELFF
TRBV4-3	TRBJ1-1	few	CASSQDLGATEAFF
TRBV7-2	TRBJ2-1	many	CASSFVSGSGNEQFF
TRBV4-3	TRBJ1-4	many	CASSQEGTGGGQLFF
TRBV19	TRBJ1-5	many	CASRDSNQPQHF
TRBV20-1	TRBJ1-6	few	CSARDSRKGRSYNSPLHF
TRBV7-2	TRBJ1-5	many	CASSSNLRQPQHF
TRBV7-9	TRBJ2-1	NA	CASSGGDFYNEQFF
TRBV11-2	TRBJ1-3	many	CASSLEDARSGNTIYF
TRBV20-1	TRBJ2-1	NA	CSARRFSGEQFF
TRBV7-2	TRBJ1-3	many	CASSWEGTTPGNTIYF
TRBV25-1	TRBJ2-7	many	CASSEYRGTPPGYEQYF
TRBV6-6	TRBJ1-1	many	CASSYPRATEAFF
TRBV24-1	TRBJ2-3	NA	CATSEPGLAGTDTQYF
TRBV5-1	TRBJ2-1	NA	CASSLRGLDSYNEQFF
TRBV5-1	TRBJ1-2	few	CASSPIKGDTYGYTF
TRBV20-1	TRBJ2-1	many	CSARDRISYNEQFF
TRBV11-2	TRBJ2-7	many	CASSITGADYEQYF
TRBV29-1	TRBJ1-5	few	CSVKVELGGSNQPQHF
TRBV7-2	TRBJ2-7	many	CASSLNRGNNEQYF
TRBV5-5	TRBJ2-2	few	CASSLGIANTGELFF
TRBV6-2/TRBV6-3	TRBJ1-2	many	CASSYSRRGPNYGYTF
TRBV7-9	TRBJ2-7	many	CASSLGGTVDEQYF
TRBV12-3/TRBV12-4	TRBJ2-3	NA	CASSSGTSGGDTDTQYF
TRBV7-2	TRBJ2-1	many	CASSRVGGVASSYNEQFF
TRBV7-2	TRBJ2-3	many	CASSSGGPFTDTQYF
TRBV4-2	TRBJ2-5	few	CASSPSRGQRTQYF
TRBV11-2	TRBJ2-2	few	CASSLASGTTGELFF
TRBV15	TRBJ2-4	few	CATSRDVTGGNIQYF
TRBV7-2	TRBJ2-1	many	CASSSTAREPYNEQFF